The 5 T cell receptor beta chains listed next were all sequenced from one sample in a study of metastatic and nonmetastatic thyroid tumors. All patients were treatment-naive before thyroid surgery. TCRdb used MiXCR to call clones anew from the PCR reads. The data show 20,000 or so clones, about 15% seen once. Sequenced input: tumor tissue. These receptors came from a female donor with papillary thyroid cancer or a benign thyroid nodule (not recorded which). Some clones in this sample may be carry-over from other donors' samples.

In the case of this clone: This could be a read error, since a much larger clone is one nucleotide away. Other DNA sequences in the sample encode the same CDR3. The chain recombines TRBV20-1 with TRBJ2-7, with TRBD2 as a possible D gene (5 bases). The V gene lost 1 base and the J gene lost 6 bases, with 19 bases spanning the gap. Germline V lookup: CDR1 DFQATT, CDR2 SNEGSKA (reference sequence). This CDR3 is built from 15 residues. In DNA form, the CDR3 reads TGCAGTGCTAGAGCCACGGCCAGAGGGCACCGCGAGCAGTACTTC. Translation: CSARATARGHREQYF.

Points on this clone: Compared with germline, one end of the junction differs, possibly owing to a read error. This chain's CDR3 is CASILSGTPRGELFF. CDR3 bases: TGTGCCAGCATTTTAAGTGGGACCCCCCGGGGGGAGCTGTTTTTT. The rearrangement joins TRBV12-3 or TRBV12-4 to TRBJ2-2; TRBD1 or TRBD2 may be the D gene (5 bases each). This CDR3 spans 15 amino acids.

This rearrangement joins TRBV20-1 to TRBJ2-7; 8 bases fit TRBD2. Trimming at V came to 2 bases and at J to 5 bases, leaving 8 bases not matched to a gene. The CDR3 contains 14 residues. Germline assignment: CDR1 DFQATT and CDR2 SNEGSKA (reference sequence). The CDR3 DNA sequence: TGCAGTGCTAGACGCGCGGGAGGAGCCCACGAGCAGTACTTC. Residues: CSARRAGGAHEQYF.

This clone occurred a few times. This chain uses TRBV7-9 with TRBJ2-7; D not certain. The V gene lost 4 bases and the J gene lost 7 bases, with 11 bases spanning the gap. The CDR3 has 12 amino acids. Germline V CDR1 and CDR2: SEHNR, FQNEAQ (reference sequence). The CDR3 reads CASSSYTREQYF. Written as DNA, the CDR3 is TGTGCCAGCAGCTCCTACACTCGGGAGCAGTACTTC.

This clone was picked up a small number of times. A read error may be the cause here, since a much bigger clone is one base away. J is TRBJ1-1 and V is TRBV7-9; D is undetermined. Trimming removed 5 bases from V and 1 base from J, with 11 bases in between. Looked up from germline, CDR1 is SEHNR and CDR2 is FQNEAQ (reference sequence). The CDR3 runs to 14 residues. The CDR3 spells CASSPRPRNTEAFF. As DNA, the CDR3 is TGTGCCAGCAGCCCTAGACCGCGGAACACTGAAGCTTTCTTT.